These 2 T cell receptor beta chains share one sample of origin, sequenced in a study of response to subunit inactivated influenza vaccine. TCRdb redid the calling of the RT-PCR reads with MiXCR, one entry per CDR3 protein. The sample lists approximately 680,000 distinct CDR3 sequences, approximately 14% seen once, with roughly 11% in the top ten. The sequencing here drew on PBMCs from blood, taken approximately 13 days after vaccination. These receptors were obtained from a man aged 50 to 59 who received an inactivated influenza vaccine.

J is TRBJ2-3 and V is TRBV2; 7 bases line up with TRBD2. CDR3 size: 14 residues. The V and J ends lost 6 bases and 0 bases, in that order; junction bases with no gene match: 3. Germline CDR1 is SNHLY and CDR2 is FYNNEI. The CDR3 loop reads CASRLAFSTDTQYF. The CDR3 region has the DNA TGTGCCAGCAGACTAGCGTTTAGCACAGATACGCAGTATTTT.

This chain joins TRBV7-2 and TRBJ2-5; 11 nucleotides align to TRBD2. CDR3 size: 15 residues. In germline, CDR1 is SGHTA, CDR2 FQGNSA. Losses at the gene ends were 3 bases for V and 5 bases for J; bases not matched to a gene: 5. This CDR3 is CASSLTSGTGETQYF. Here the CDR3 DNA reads TGTGCCAGCAGCTTGACTAGCGGGACAGGGGAGACCCAGTACTTC.